What follows are 5 T cell receptor beta chains derived from one specimen sequenced in a study of chemoradiotherapy in HPV16-positive cancers. Profiling relied on immunoSEQ multiplex PCR, and the TCRdb table lists in-frame clones only, not all of them. Seen here are over 10,000 clones, about 72% observed once, and the top ten hold roughly 1.5%. Specimen collection occurred from a patient who underwent chemoradiotherapy. The receptors originated from a human donor with HPV-associated anogenital cancer.

This chain uses TRBV12-5 with TRBJ2-7, with 7 bases aligning to TRBD2. Germline lookup yields CDR1 LGHNT and CDR2 FRNRAP. J was trimmed by 5 bases and V by 4 bases; bases with no gene match: 8. The length of the CDR3 is 14 residues. The CDR3 loop is CASGSGDGLDEQYF. In nucleotides, the CDR3 is TGTGCTAGTGGTTCGGGAGACGGACTAGACGAGCAGTACTTC.

This clone has only a few counts. The CDR3: CASSAQTGALNQPQHF. CDR3 DNA: TGTGCCAGCAGCGCCCAGACAGGGGCCCTCAATCAGCCCCAGCATTTT. J is TRBJ1-5 and V is TRBV5-6; 8 nucleotides agree with TRBD1. Germline V lookup: CDR1 SGHDT, CDR2 YYEEEE. The CDR3 totals 16 residues. V gave up 4 bases and J gave up 3 bases; unmatched junction bases: 9.

V usage is TRBV30 and J usage is TRBJ2-5, with 9 bases lining up with TRBD2. Trimming took 2 bases from V and 5 from J; bases not matched to a gene: 9. The CDR3 extends over 15 amino acids. Germline loops: CDR1 GTSNPN, CDR2 SVGIG (reference sequence). This chain's CDR3 is CAWSSGGPAVETQYF. In DNA form, the CDR3 reads TGTGCCTGGAGTAGCGGGGGGCCCGCCGTCGAGACCCAGTACTTC.

In this sample, this clone turned up a few times. The V and J genes are TRBV6-1 and TRBJ2-7, with TRBD2 matching 8 bases. The CDR3 has 15 amino acids. Germline CDR1 and CDR2: MNHNS and SASEGT. Germline trimming cut 6 bases from V and 4 bases from J; bases unmatched to any gene: 11. CDR3 nucleotides: TGTGCCAGCAGAACGTTCGGGGGGGCCCATTACGAGCAGTACTTC. Its protein is CASRTFGGAHYEQYF.

The J gene is TRBJ1-2, the V gene TRBV4-3; no definite D call. The germline V gene encodes CDR1 LGHNA and CDR2 YSLEER. Trimming removed 4 bases at V and 5 bases at J, with 20 bases between. This CDR3 contains 16 residues. CDR3 in DNA: TGCGCCAGCAGCCCTACCACCTTTGCAGTCCGGTATGGCTACACCTTC. This translates into CASSPTTFAVRYGYTF.